This entry concerns a single TCR beta chain. The entry originates in a study of blood T cell repertoires in COVID-19. Assay used: immunoSEQ multiplex PCR; TCRdb lists only in-frame clones, some missing. Among hundreds of thousands of clones listed, under 90% were seen once. Germline V gives CDR1 SGHKS, CDR2 YYEKEE (reference sequence). This CDR3 has 12 amino acids. With 0 bases removed from V and 8 bases from J, the gap between germline ends came to 3 bases. The chain is built from TRBV5-5 and TRBJ1-6; D is ambiguous. The specimen was peripheral blood. This TCR came from a man in his fifties with COVID-19, enrolled during active disease. CDR3 sequence (DNA): TGTGCCAGCAGCTTGGCCGATTCACCCCTCCACTTT. Translating it yields CASSLADSPLHF.